Listed below are T cell receptor beta chains from one sample, sequenced in a study of blood T cell dynamics during melanoma immunotherapy. Data came from immunoSEQ multiplex PCR; TCRdb stores just in-frame clones and leaves some out. The sample yields roughly 10,000 clones, 88% seen once. The sample was blood, taken from a patient treated with checkpoint blockade. These receptors were taken from a human donor with melanoma. Both conserved end residues are part of each CDR3. Each record gives: clone size, J gene, D gene, V gene, CDR3 protein. The D gene is left open where the match is weak. The listing skips clone size in some rows; elsewhere it reads once, few, many or a size class.

NA | TRBJ1-1 | NA | TRBV29-1 | CSASPFTLNTEAFF
NA | TRBJ2-1 | TRBD2 | TRBV10-1 | CASSEWKGAGALENEQFF
NA | TRBJ2-6 | NA | TRBV6-6 | CASSYGGSGANVLTF
NA | TRBJ1-5 | NA | TRBV2 | CASSSTGRNQPQHF
NA | TRBJ1-2 | NA | TRBV28 | CATRGPTEGNYGYTF
NA | TRBJ1-2 | NA | TRBV5-1 | CASGGLVGQSYGYTF
NA | TRBJ2-2 | TRBD2 | TRBV4-3 | CASSQDGLAGAAGELFF
once | TRBJ2-7 | NA | TRBV19 | CASSTNRDPSYEQYF
NA | TRBJ1-5 | NA | TRBV7-6 | CASSLSGDQPQHF
NA | TRBJ2-5 | NA | TRBV2 | CASTRQGGTQYF
few | TRBJ2-7 | TRBD2 | TRBV2 | CASSPIAGGSYEQYF
NA | TRBJ2-7 | TRBD1 | TRBV7-9 | CASSLGQGLLHEQYF
NA | TRBJ2-1 | TRBD2 | TRBV5-1 | CASSRTSGDLDEQFF
NA | TRBJ2-5 | TRBD2 | TRBV5-1 | CASSGPGLAYEETQYF
NA | TRBJ2-5 | NA | TRBV2 | CASSPGWQGKTQYF
NA | TRBJ1-1 | NA | TRBV6-5 | CASSYSEGSEAFF
once | TRBJ2-1 | TRBD1 | TRBV7-7 | CASSLGTGLSEQFF
NA | TRBJ1-4 | NA | TRBV14 | CASSQVRGATEKLFF
NA | TRBJ1-3 | NA | TRBV4-1 | CASSQASSSGNTIYF
NA | TRBJ2-3 | NA | TRBV2 | CASRGYSTDTQYF
NA | TRBJ2-5 | NA | TRBV14 | CASSQGARSETQYF
NA | TRBJ1-1 | NA | TRBV29-1 | CSVAGTLWNTEAFF
NA | TRBJ2-2 | NA | TRBV9 | CASSAGQGRKSNTGELFF
NA | TRBJ1-5 | NA | TRBV19 | CASSWTHKGSGQPQHF
NA | TRBJ1-5 | NA | TRBV4-1 | CASSQGLSGSHQPQHF
NA | TRBJ2-3 | TRBD2 | TRBV6-4 | CASSALAGGSDTQYF
NA | TRBJ1-3 | NA | TRBV25-1 | CASSESGNTIYF
NA | TRBJ2-1 | NA | TRBV9 | CASSAGGGFSGEQFF
NA | TRBJ2-7 | TRBD1 | TRBV7-9 | CASSLIAGGSYEQYF
NA | TRBJ1-1 | TRBD1 | TRBV5-1 | CASSREGQGGTEAFF
NA | TRBJ2-1 | TRBD2 | TRBV7-2 | CASSFISGSNNEQFF
NA | TRBJ2-1 | NA | TRBV5-1 | CASSSRRTPSYNEQFF
NA | TRBJ1-4 | NA | TRBV4-3 | CASSQAATNEKLFF